The rows below give T cell receptor beta chains drawn from one sample of a study of Ad26.COV2.S vaccination and SARS-CoV-2 variants. Clones were sequenced by immunoSEQ multiplex PCR, and TCRdb holds only the in-frame ones, with some missing. Of about 400,000 clones in the sample, approximately 90% were seen once. Sequencing was performed on peripheral blood, taken in a trial of Ad26.COV2.S vaccine versus placebo. The origin of the receptors is a person between 18 and 60 years old who received the Ad26.COV2.S COVID-19 vaccine or a placebo. Both conserved end residues are part of each CDR3. The D gene is left open where the match is weak. Size is stated for part of the rows, as once, few or many counts, or as a class when the clone is expanded.

TRBJ1-5 TRBV6-6 - - CASRKDQPQHF TGTGCCAGCAGGAAAGATCAGCCCCAGCATTTT
TRBJ2-5 TRBV21-1 - - CASSKGGYRRSRETQYF TGTGCCAGCAGCAAGGGCGGGTACAGGCGCTCGAGAGAGACCCAGTACTTC
TRBJ2-7 TRBV2 - - CASSDQNEQYF TGTGCCAGCAGTGACCAAAACGAGCAGTACTTC
TRBJ2-7 TRBV11-2 - - CASSLRGASYEQYF TGTGCCAGCAGCCTCCGGGGGGCCTCCTACGAGCAGTACTTC
TRBJ1-2 TRBV24-1 TRBD1 - CATSDLPRGTGGHEVLYGYTF TGTGCCACCAGTGATTTGCCCCGTGGGACAGGGGGACATGAGGTGCTCTATGGCTACACCTTC
TRBJ2-7 TRBV12-3/TRBV12-4 - - CASSRGGPYEQYF TGTGCCAGCAGTAGAGGGGGACCCTACGAGCAGTACTTC
TRBJ2-3 TRBV7-2 - - CASSVERTDTQYF TGTGCCAGCAGCGTCGAGAGGACAGATACGCAGTATTTT
TRBJ2-3 TRBV6-5 - - CASRHQGGDTQYF TGTGCCAGCAGGCACCAGGGGGGAGATACGCAGTATTTT
TRBJ1-4 TRBV7-2 - - CASSPAITGYGATNEKLFF TGTGCCAGCAGCCCCGCTATTACAGGGTACGGCGCGACTAATGAAAAACTGTTTTTT
TRBJ2-7 TRBV23-1 - once CASHQEGSSYEQYF TGCGCCAGCCACCAGGAGGGGAGCTCCTACGAGCAGTACTTC
TRBJ2-3 TRBV7-2 TRBD2 - CASSLGLAGPRDTQYF TGTGCCAGCAGCCTGGGACTAGCGGGCCCCCGTGATACGCAGTATTTT
TRBJ2-3 TRBV11-3 TRBD2 - CASSIRRGEHTDTQYF TGTGCCAGCAGCATACGACGGGGGGAACACACAGATACGCAGTATTTT
TRBJ2-7 TRBV11-2 - - CASRTAGHSLYEQYF TGTGCCAGCCGAACCGCGGGGCATTCTTTGTACGAGCAGTACTTC
TRBJ1-2 TRBV27 - - CASSLRGRSNYGYTF TGTGCCAGCAGTTTACGGGGGCGTTCTAACTATGGCTACACCTTC
TRBJ2-1 TRBV4-3 - - CASSQDEGRSYNEQFF TGCGCCAGCAGCCAAGATGAGGGGCGCTCCTACAATGAGCAGTTCTTC
TRBJ2-2 TRBV7-8 TRBD2 - CASSILAGQNTGELFF TGTGCCAGCAGCATACTAGCGGGTCAGAACACCGGGGAGCTGTTTTTT
TRBJ1-1 TRBV9 - - CASSVGGVNTEAFF TGTGCCAGCAGCGTAGGGGGGGTGAACACTGAAGCTTTCTTT
TRBJ2-1 TRBV14 - - CASSPSRFEQFF TGTGCCAGCAGCCCTTCCCGGTTTGAGCAGTTCTTC
TRBJ2-3 TRBV4-1 - - CASSHGGRPTDTQYF TGCGCCAGCAGCCATGGGGGGCGTCCAACAGATACGCAGTATTTT
TRBJ1-1 TRBV6-5 - - CASSYGGVAEAFF TGTGCCAGCAGTTACGGAGGGGTGGCTGAAGCTTTCTTT
TRBJ1-3 TRBV7-9 - few CASSLSTSEWFGNTIYF TGTGCCAGCAGCTTATCCACCTCCGAATGGTTTGGAAACACCATATATTTT
TRBJ2-3 TRBV5-5 - - CASSLSRPEDTQYF TGTGCCAGCAGCTTGTCTCGGCCGGAGGATACGCAGTATTTT
TRBJ1-2 TRBV4-3 TRBD1 few CASSHAGTAYGYTF TGCGCCAGCAGCCACGCCGGGACAGCCTATGGCTACACCTTC
TRBJ1-2 TRBV12-3/TRBV12-4 - few CASSSSYGYTF TGTGCCAGCAGTTCTAGTTATGGCTACACCTTC
TRBJ2-1 TRBV6-6 TRBD2 once CASRRLAANEQFF TGTGCCAGCAGAAGACTAGCGGCCAATGAGCAGTTCTTC
TRBJ2-2 TRBV7-9 TRBD1 - CASSLGQGHTGELFF TGTGCCAGCAGCTTAGGACAGGGACACACCGGGGAGCTGTTTTTT
TRBJ2-1 TRBV3-1/TRBV3-2 TRBD2 - CASSQALRGLGGYNEQFF TGTGCCAGCAGCCAAGCTCTCCGGGGACTAGGAGGCTACAATGAGCAGTTCTTC
TRBJ1-1 TRBV7-2 - - CASSSGGTYEAFF TGTGCCAGCAGCTCAGGCGGGACATATGAAGCTTTCTTT
TRBJ1-1 TRBV7-8 TRBD1 - CASSIGTGPYNMNTEAFF TGTGCCAGCAGCATAGGGACAGGTCCCTACAACATGAACACTGAAGCTTTCTTT
TRBJ2-5 TRBV27 - - CASSLTQDGGETQYF TGTGCCAGCAGCTTGACACAGGACGGGGGAGAGACCCAGTACTTC
TRBJ1-1 TRBV6-2/TRBV6-3 - - CASSQSWGGGTEAFF TGTGCCAGCAGTCAGAGCTGGGGGGGCGGCACTGAAGCTTTCTTT
TRBJ2-7 TRBV5-1 - - CASSRGDSYEQYF TGCGCCAGCAGCCGCGGGGACTCCTACGAGCAGTACTTC
TRBJ2-2 TRBV7-2 - few CASSLAPASGELFF TGTGCCAGCAGCTTAGCTCCAGCTTCCGGGGAGCTGTTTTTT
TRBJ2-1 TRBV6-5 TRBD2 few CASRRGGGNEQFF TGTGCCAGTCGGCGGGGGGGCGGAAATGAGCAGTTCTTC
TRBJ2-5 TRBV6-5 - - CASSYSGVRETQYF TGTGCCAGCAGTTACTCCGGGGTTCGGGAGACCCAGTACTTC
TRBJ2-2 TRBV6-5 - - CASIGPPELFF TGTGCCAGCATCGGACCTCCGGAGCTGTTTTTT
TRBJ2-2 TRBV7-2 TRBD1 - CASKRDRGGPTGELFF TGTGCCAGCAAAAGAGACAGGGGTGGTCCCACCGGGGAGCTGTTTTTT
TRBJ1-1 TRBV19 - - CASSISVEAFF TGTGCCAGTAGTATTAGTGTTGAAGCTTTCTTT
TRBJ2-1 TRBV7-9 TRBD2 - CASSPPLAGGIYNEQFF TGTGCCAGCAGCCCCCCCCTAGCGGGGGGGATCTACAATGAGCAGTTCTTC
TRBJ2-7 TRBV5-1 TRBD1 - CASSAPDRGNEQYF TGCGCCAGCAGCGCACCGGACAGGGGAAACGAGCAGTACTTC
TRBJ1-3 TRBV4-3 - - CASSQGTIRSGNTIYF TGCGCCAGCAGCCAGGGGACTATTCGCTCTGGAAACACCATATATTTT
TRBJ1-2 TRBV2 TRBD1 - CASSEEGQGDYGYTF TGTGCCAGCAGTGAAGAAGGACAGGGGGATTATGGCTACACCTTC
TRBJ2-3 TRBV7-2 TRBD2 - CASSARPGLAGGPRDTQYF TGTGCCAGCAGCGCCCGGCCGGGACTAGCGGGGGGGCCTAGAGATACGCAGTATTTT
TRBJ2-5 TRBV6-2/TRBV6-3 TRBD1 - CASSRTGARSRETQYF TGTGCCAGCAGTAGGACAGGGGCGCGGTCTAGAGAGACCCAGTACTTC
TRBJ1-2 TRBV11-2 TRBD1 - CASSSQGGFYGYTF TGTGCCAGCAGCTCGCAGGGGGGGTTCTATGGCTACACCTTC
TRBJ1-4 TRBV6-5 - - CASSYSHRAEKLFF TGTGCCAGCAGTTACTCGCACAGGGCTGAAAAACTGTTTTTT
TRBJ1-1 TRBV6-2/TRBV6-3 TRBD1 - CASSYSRDRGYTEAFF TGTGCCAGCAGTTACTCGCGGGACAGGGGTTATACTGAAGCTTTCTTT
TRBJ2-3 TRBV6-1 - - CASSDPGRDTQYF TGTGCCAGCAGTGACCCGGGCCGTGATACGCAGTATTTT
TRBJ2-1 TRBV7-9 - - CASSLPYPQGGNEQFF TGTGCCAGCAGCTTGCCCTACCCGCAGGGGGGCAATGAGCAGTTCTTC